Below are 20 T cell receptor beta chains sequenced from a single sample in a study of blood T cells in healthy people across ages. Primed by a sample-barcoded 5' primer and a J-beta primer mix, a second PCR proceeded for about 6 to 12 cycles. In TCRdb, the 5' RACE reads were re-called with MiXCR into one record per CDR3 protein. The sample lists about 1.6 million distinct CDR3 sequences; about 31% were seen once. Sequenced material: blood. The receptor set was obtained from a woman aged 25 to 39 in good health.

V gene TRBV2 combines with J gene TRBJ1-5, with TRBD1 as a possible D gene (6 bases). The CDR3 contains 15 residues. V shed 2 bases and J shed 9 bases, with 17 bases lying between them. The germline V gene encodes CDR1 SNHLY and CDR2 FYNNEI. The CDR3 sequence is CASSEHQQGSTPQHF. In DNA, the CDR3 is TGTGCCAGCAGTGAACACCAACAGGGCTCAACGCCCCAGCATTTT. The complete variable domain, with remaining parts taken from reference TRBV2 and TRBJ1-5, reads EPEVTQTPSHQVTQMGQEVILRCVPISNHLYFYWYRQILGQKVEFLVSFYNNEISEKSEIFDDQFSVERPDGSNFTLKIRSTKLEDSAMYFCASSEHQQGSTPQHFGDGTRLSIL.

The rearrangement joins TRBV7-2 to TRBJ2-7, with 8 positions matching TRBD1. The V segment lost 11 bases and the J segment 2 bases; nucleotides outside the gene matches: 26. This CDR3 is 19 amino acids long. The germline V gene encodes CDR1 SGHTA and CDR2 FQGNSA. CDR3 DNA: TGTGCCGGCAACTTAGTCGGTTTGCAGGGGGCGATAATAGCCTACGAGCAGTACTTC. It translates to CAGNLVGLQGAIIAYEQYF.

The genes are TRBV11-2 and TRBJ2-7; 10 bases line up with TRBD2. J gave up 3 bases and V 6 bases, and 8 bases lay outside the gene matches. The CDR3 sequence is 15 residues long. Germline CDR1 SGHAT, CDR2 FQNNGV. In DNA form, the CDR3 reads TGTGCCAGCAGATACGGGACTAGCGAGTACTACGAGCAGTACTTC. Its protein product is CASRYGTSEYYEQYF.

This clonotype was recorded a few times. This sequence joins TRBV5-1 and TRBJ2-1; 7 bases are shared with TRBD2. In germline, CDR1 is SGHRS, CDR2 YFSETQ. The CDR3 has 14 amino acids. Trimming took 0 bases from V and 5 from J; bases not matched to a gene: 2. CDR3 residues: CASSLDSGNNEQFF. The CDR3, as DNA: TGCGCCAGCAGCTTGGACAGCGGGAACAATGAGCAGTTCTTC.

This CDR3 reads CASAGKVAAKNTEAFF. CDR3 DNA sequence: TGTGCTAGTGCCGGGAAAGTGGCAGCCAAGAACACTGAAGCTTTCTTT. V gene TRBV12-5 combines with J gene TRBJ1-1; D is unclear. Germline values: CDR1 LGHNT, CDR2 FRNRAP. This CDR3 is 16 amino acids long. V was clipped by 7 bases and J by 1 base, with 19 bases between them. The full variable domain, in which reference TRBV12-5 and TRBJ1-1 provide the parts outside the CDR3, is DARVTQTPRHKVTEMGQEVTMRCQPILGHNTVFWYRQTMMQGLELLAYFRNRAPLDDSGMPKDRFSAEMPDATLATLKIQPSEPRDSAVYFCASAGKVAAKNTEAFFGQGTRLTVV.

The rearrangement links TRBV2 to TRBJ2-7; TRBD1 matches at 10 bases. In germline, CDR1 is SNHLY, CDR2 FYNNEI. V was clipped by 6 bases and J by 5 bases; unmatched bases: 10. The CDR3 spans 15 residues. Here the CDR3 DNA reads TGTGCCAGCAGCGACCTAGAGGACAGGGGGGACGAGCAGTACTTC. Encoded protein: CASSDLEDRGDEQYF.

The chain carries TRBV4-1 and TRBJ1-2, with D uncertain. There are 13 residues in the CDR3. Germline V lookup: CDR1 MGHRA, CDR2 YSYEKL. V gave up 1 base and J gave up 6 bases, with 9 bases separating them. The DNA of the CDR3 is TGCGCCAGCAGCCAAGCGTCAGCCGATGGCTACACCTTC. It is translated as CASSQASADGYTF.

The chain carries TRBV5-1 and TRBJ1-4, with 7 bases identical to TRBD1. Germline V lookup: CDR1 SGHRS, CDR2 YFSETQ. This CDR3 has 13 amino acids. Trimming at V came to 7 bases and at J to 5 bases, leaving 5 bases not matched to a gene. In DNA, the CDR3 is TGCGCCAGCCAGACAGGGAGGAATGAAAAACTGTTTTTT. Translated: CASQTGRNEKLFF. The full variable domain, with the rest looked up from reference TRBV5-1 and TRBJ1-4, is KAGVTQTPRYLIKTRGQQVTLSCSPISGHRSVSWYQQTPGQGLQFLFEYFSETQRNKGNFPGRFSGRQFSNSRSEMNVSTLELGDSALYLCASQTGRNEKLFFGSGTQLSVL.

This chain joins TRBV7-9 and TRBJ2-1, with 8 bases matching TRBD2. Germline V CDR1 and CDR2: SEHNR, FQNEAQ (reference sequence). The ends lost 2 bases at V and 3 bases at J; junction bases unmatched: 6. There are 16 residues in the CDR3. The CDR3 nucleotides read TGTGCCAGCAGCTTAAAGACGGGAGGGTTCTACAATGAGCAGTTCTTC. This codes for CASSLKTGGFYNEQFF.

Ten or more counts support this clonotype. The rearrangement joins TRBV10-3 to TRBJ2-7; a possible D gene is TRBD2 (5 bases). Germline V gives CDR1 ENHRY, CDR2 SYGVKD. Trimming removed 7 bases at V and 4 bases at J, with 20 bases between. This CDR3 is built from 15 residues. CDR3 residues: CAITPSGRVVYEQYF. CDR3 DNA: TGTGCCATCACCCCGTCGGGAAGGGTGGTTTACGAGCAGTACTTC.

The chain employs TRBV7-8 and TRBJ2-3; TRBD2 is a possible D gene (5 bases). Trimming shortened V by 4 bases and J by 4 bases, and 18 bases separated the two germline ends. This CDR3 spans 16 amino acids. CDR1 and CDR2 (germline): SGHVS, FQNEAQ. DNA of the CDR3: TGTGCCAGCAGCTACAACGGGGAAAAGCTTTCAGATACGCAGTATTTT. Translation gives CASSYNGEKLSDTQYF.

This clonotype was recorded a few times. This sequence joins TRBV20-1 and TRBJ2-5; TRBD2 matches at 8 bases. Unmatched junction bases numbered 10, after V lost 0 bases and J lost 1 base. Germline CDR1 DFQATT, CDR2 SNEGSKA (reference sequence). This CDR3 is 17 amino acids long. CDR3 sequence (DNA): TGCAGTGCTAGAGATCTGGCGGCGGGGGGACGCCAAGAGACCCAGTACTTC. As protein: CSARDLAAGGRQETQYF.

This clonotype was counted between two and nine times. V and J are TRBV9 and TRBJ2-7; 11 nucleotides match TRBD2. Germline CDR1 reads SGDLS; CDR2 reads YYNGEE. CDR3 length: 15 residues. The junction had 5 bases not matched to a gene; V was cut back by 4 bases and J by 2 bases. This CDR3 reads CASSITSGSTYEQYF. CDR3 DNA sequence: TGTGCCAGCAGCATAACTAGCGGGAGTACCTACGAGCAGTACTTC.

V gene TRBV6-1 combines with J gene TRBJ1-2; D remains ambiguous. CDR1 is MNHNS, CDR2 SASEGT, per germline. Trimming shortened V by 4 bases and J by 5 bases, and 23 bases separated the two germline ends. CDR3 length: 17 amino acids. This CDR3 is CASSARGNYPELYGYTF. The CDR3 region has the DNA TGTGCCAGCAGTGCCCGGGGAAACTACCCAGAGCTGTATGGCTACACCTTC.

V and J are TRBV7-8 and TRBJ2-5; TRBD1 might be the D (6 bases). TRBJ2-7 matches the DNA end more closely, so the J call is doubtful. The CDR3 runs to 15 residues. Per the germline V gene, CDR1 is SGHVS and CDR2 is FQNEAQ. The CDR3 DNA sequence: TGTGCCAGCAGCTTAGCGGAGACAGGTCCTTACGAGCAGTACTTC. Its protein is CASSLAETGPYEQYF.

The CDR3 DNA reads TGCAGTGCTATAAATACAGGGTTAAATCAGCCCCAGCATTTT. Protein: CSAINTGLNQPQHF. This chain links TRBV20-1 with TRBJ1-5, with D perhaps TRBD1 (6 bases). This CDR3 is built from 14 residues. Germline CDR1 DFQATT, CDR2 SNEGSKA (reference sequence). V shed 4 bases and J shed 4 bases, with 14 bases lying between them.

This CDR3 is CASSPGTASGTELFF. CDR3 nucleotide sequence: TGTGCCAGCAGCCCCGGGACAGCTAGCGGTACGGAGCTGTTTTTT. V and J are TRBV7-9 and TRBJ2-2; possibly TRBD1 or TRBD2 for D (7 bases each). CDR1 and CDR2 from the germline V gene are SEHNR and FQNEAQ (reference sequence). This CDR3 contains 15 residues. V was shortened by 5 bases and J by 10 bases, with 20 bases between the two germline ends.

The gene calls are TRBV9 and TRBJ2-7; no clear D. The CDR3 covers 13 residues. Trimming pared 2 bases from V and 7 bases from J, leaving 13 bases between. CDR1 is SGDLS and CDR2 is YYNGEE in the germline V gene. CDR3 sequence (DNA): TGTGCCAGCAGCGTGTGGGCCGTGGGTGAGCAGTACTTC. This translates into CASSVWAVGEQYF.

This clonotype has a handful of counts. V usage is TRBV27 and J usage is TRBJ2-1; D remains ambiguous. The CDR3 is 15 residues long. Trimming left V 10 bases short and J 0 bases short, with 16 bases between. Germline V gene sequence: CDR1 MNHEY, CDR2 SMNVEV (reference sequence). CDR3 residues: CATNKVPNSYNEQFF. DNA of the CDR3: TGTGCCACCAATAAGGTCCCTAACTCCTACAATGAGCAGTTCTTC.

This clonotype was observed at least ten times. The chain links TRBV20-1 to TRBJ2-3; weak D call: TRBD1 (5 bases). The CDR3 spans 15 residues. V lost 6 bases to trimming and J lost 2 bases, with 18 bases between them. CDR1 and CDR2 from the germline V gene are DFQATT and SNEGSKA (reference sequence). CDR3 sequence: CSARRGVGDTDTQYF. The CDR3 DNA reads as TGCAGTGCCCGAAGAGGAGTAGGGGACACAGATACGCAGTATTTT.